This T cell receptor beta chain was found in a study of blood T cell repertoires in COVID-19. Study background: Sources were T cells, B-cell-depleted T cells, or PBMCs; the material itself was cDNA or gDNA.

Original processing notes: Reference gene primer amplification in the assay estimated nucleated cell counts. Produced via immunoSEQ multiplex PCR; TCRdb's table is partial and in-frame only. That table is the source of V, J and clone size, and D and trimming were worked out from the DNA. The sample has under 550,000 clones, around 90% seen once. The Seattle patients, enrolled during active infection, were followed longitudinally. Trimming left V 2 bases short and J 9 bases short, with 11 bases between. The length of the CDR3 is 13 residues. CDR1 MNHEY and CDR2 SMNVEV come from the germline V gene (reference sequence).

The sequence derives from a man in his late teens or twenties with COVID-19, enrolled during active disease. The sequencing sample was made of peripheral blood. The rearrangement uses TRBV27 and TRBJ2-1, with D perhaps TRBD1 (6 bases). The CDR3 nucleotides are TGTGCCAGCAGTTTAGGGGGCCAGGGTGAGCAGTTCTTC. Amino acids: CASSLGGQGEQFF.